This TCR beta chain was identified during a study of T cell repertoires in cytomegalovirus infection. Looking at the study overall: Alongside well-studied HLA-B-restricted CMV epitopes, recently identified HLA-C-restricted CMV epitopes were also used.

TCRdb used MiXCR to reprocess the reads, holding one entry per CDR3 protein. This table holds some 900,000 distinct CDR3 sequences, approximately 32% found once. The CDR3 has 18 amino acids. Germline V gene sequence: CDR1 SEHNR, CDR2 FQNEAQ (reference sequence). V was pared by 5 bases and J by 0 bases, with 9 bases of the junction left unmatched. A few counts support this clonotype. The antigen is not known. Notes on the study in general: There were carriers of CMV plus the relevant HLA, and cumulative public TCR beta family frequency identified them. Dominating the ex vivo response were HLA-C-restricted CMV-specific TCR beta clonotypes.

The sequence came from a human donor in good health (CMV status not recorded). Some clones in this sample may be carry-over from other donors' samples. Source: cultured CD8+ T cells from PBMCs, taken from culture after CMV antigen stimulation. The chain carries TRBV7-9 and TRBJ2-4; TRBD2 matches 11 bases. CDR3 DNA: TGTGCCAGCAGCACACTAGCGGGGGCGCAACTAGCCAAAAACATTCAGTACTTC. Protein sequence: CASSTLAGAQLAKNIQYF.